This record concerns one T cell receptor beta chain sequence. The antigen it recognizes is unknown. Qualities for individual bases were not recorded, and no much larger clone is one base off. This sample is drawn from a study of blood T cell repertoires in COVID-19 (dated by TCRdb to about 2020). Study-level background: Samples from collaborators originated in the United States, Italy and Spain and spanned both the acute and convalescent phases of COVID-19. The prospective study material was composed of cDNA or gDNA derived from T cells, B-cell-depleted T cells, or PBMCs. The dataset comprised deeply sampled blood TCRbeta repertoires from subjects exposed to, actively infected with, or recovered from COVID-19. The repertoires were released in a freely available public database meant as a resource for research on the immune response to SARS-CoV-2. Samples were obtained from the ongoing ImmuneRACE study (first 160 participants) and from approximately 1,200 subjects provided by 6 global collaborators. A de-identified subject ID, COVID-19 status, age in years and sex were almost always included in the sample metadata. HLA class I and class II types, where available, came from metadata supplied by the sample provider rather than from assay-based typing. Study-wide findings and limitations: Clinical and demographic metadata were provided uncurated, with the amount varying by source and participant.

The immunoSEQ Assay, a bias-controlled multiplex PCR, was used to amplify TCRbeta CDR3 regions from genomic DNA. Per the original workflow: The number of nucleated cells in each sample was estimated from the amplification of reference gene primers within the assay. To quantify the absolute abundance of each unique TCRbeta CDR3 rearrangement, sequence reads were collapsed and filtered. For each sample, productive Simpson clonality was calculated as the square root of Simpson's diversity index across productive rearrangements. In TCRdb, the immuneACCESS table is reduced to in-frame sequences with V and J assigned. These tables do not hold every clone; where another copy was compared, an unresolved V gene accounts for under half, and the others remain unexplained. V and J calls and clone size are those listed in that table; D and trimming were worked out from the DNA. Here the sample has tens of thousands of clones; around 89% occur a single time. The ten largest clones take up 1.2% to 1.5% of the sample.

The collaborating institutions used their own protocols to collect whole blood in K2EDTA tubes. For TCRbeta analysis, collaborator samples were shipped as frozen whole blood, as isolated PBMCs, or as DNA extracted from either sample type. From the germline V gene, CDR1 is SGHVS and CDR2 is FNYEAQ. The CDR3 measures 15 amino acids from cysteine to phenylalanine. Of all the DNA, just the CDR3 is kept, 45 bases in frame from base 1. The junction shows trimming of 5 bases on V and 0 bases on J, plus 14 bases between the germline ends. This clonotype originated in a man aged 55 to 69 with acute or convalescent COVID-19. The specimen was peripheral blood. The receptor chain draws on TRBV7-6 and TRBJ2-7, with the D gene uncertain. CDR3 sequence: CASSQMTPVSYEQYF. Here is the DNA: TGTGCCAGCAGCCAAATGACACCGGTCTCCTACGAGCAGTACTTC.